These 32 T cell receptor beta chains were all obtained from the same sample, sequenced in a study of blood T cell repertoires in COVID-19. Assay: immunoSEQ multiplex PCR; the TCRdb copy retains only in-frame clones and omits some. The sample lists 130,000 to 150,000 clones, 88% occurring once. The sample was peripheral blood. The receptors derive from a human donor in a cohort sampled during active COVID-19.

The V gene is TRBV11-2, the J gene TRBJ1-2, with unresolved D. The CDR3 has 14 residues. Trimming shortened V by 0 bases and J by 4 bases, and 9 bases separated the two germline ends. Germline V gene data show CDR1 as SGHAT and CDR2 as FQNNGV. CDR3 in amino acids: CASSLEAGGYGYTF. CDR3 bases: TGTGCCAGCAGCTTAGAAGCGGGCGGCTATGGCTACACCTTC.

This rearrangement joins TRBV14 to TRBJ1-2, with D unclear. Germline CDR1 reads SGHDN; CDR2 reads FVKESK. Trimming took off 4 bases at V and 7 bases at J, with 13 bases between the two ends. The CDR3 extends over 13 amino acids. Written as DNA, the CDR3 is TGTGCCAGCAGCCCGGGGATCTACGGTGGCTACACCTTC. Translated, it gives CASSPGIYGGYTF.

The rearrangement joins TRBV9 to TRBJ1-1; 9 positions match TRBD1. The germline gives CDR1 SGDLS, CDR2 YYNGEE. The CDR3 extends over 15 amino acids. With V trimmed by 0 bases and J by 10 bases, 10 bases remained unmatched. CDR3 in amino acids: CASSVDNRWGQGAFF. DNA of the CDR3: TGTGCCAGCAGCGTAGACAATAGGTGGGGACAGGGAGCTTTCTTT.

The V call is TRBV28, the J call TRBJ2-1; 9 nucleotides agree with TRBD2. Germline CDR1 reads MDHEN; CDR2 reads SYDVKM. The CDR3 has 14 amino acids. The V gene end was trimmed by 4 bases and the J gene end by 5 bases; junction bases not matched to a gene: 3. The CDR3 here is CASSSGLANNEQFF. CDR3 DNA: TGTGCCAGCAGTTCGGGACTAGCCAACAATGAGCAGTTCTTC.

This clone was detected many times. The rearrangement joins TRBV3-1 (or the pseudogene TRBV3-2) to TRBJ2-4; D unclear. The CDR3 loop spans 13 amino acids. The ends were cut back, 1 base at V and 10 bases at J, with 11 bases in the middle. Germline-derived CDR1 and CDR2 are LGHDT and YNNKEL (reference sequence). CDR3 bases: TGTGCCAGCAGCCAAGGAGTATCCGTTATTCAGTACTTC. It is translated as CASSQGVSVIQYF.

This clone was detected only once. The chain employs TRBV4-2 and TRBJ2-3; TRBD1 matches at 7 bases. The CDR3 length is 16 residues. Trimming at V came to 1 base and at J to 2 bases, leaving 6 bases not matched to a gene. The germline gives CDR1 LGHNA, CDR2 YNFKEQ. The CDR3, as DNA: TGTGCCAGCAGCCAAGCTGCTAGGGGGCCCACAGATACGCAGTATTTT. Its translation is CASSQAARGPTDTQYF.

The chain carries TRBV18 and TRBJ2-1, with D hard to call. The CDR3 length is 13 residues. Germline-derived CDR1 and CDR2 are KGHSH and LQKENI. Trimming took off 3 bases at V and 9 bases at J, with 12 bases between the two ends. The CDR3 DNA follows: TGTGCCAGCTCACCTGACACGGTTGGTGAGCAGTTCTTC. Translation: CASSPDTVGEQFF.

The gene calls are TRBV6-5 and TRBJ1-1; TRBD1 aligns across 7 bases. This CDR3 comprises 14 residues. Germline V gives CDR1 MNHEY, CDR2 SVGAGI. V shed 10 bases, J shed 3 bases, and the junction held 11 bases outside the gene matches. The CDR3 coding sequence is TGTGCCACCGCAGCCGACAGGGACTACACTGAAGCTTTCTTT. Translation: CATAADRDYTEAFF.

The J gene is TRBJ1-1, the V gene TRBV7-9; 8 nucleotides agree with TRBD1. Trimming at V came to 4 bases and at J to 3 bases, leaving 7 bases not matched to a gene. The CDR3 is made up of 15 amino acids. Looked up from germline, CDR1 is SEHNR and CDR2 is FQNEAQ (reference sequence). CDR3 protein: CASSSIQGDDTEAFF. Written as DNA, the CDR3 is TGTGCCAGCAGCTCAATACAGGGGGACGACACTGAAGCTTTCTTT.

The V call is TRBV5-6, the J call TRBJ2-1; D gene uncertain. This CDR3 spans 11 amino acids. Germline V gene lookup returns CDR1 SGHDT and CDR2 YYEEEE. V lost 4 bases and J 11 bases, leaving 10 bases between the germline ends. The CDR3 DNA reads as TGTGCCAGCAGCGTCGGAGCTCAGCAGTTCTTC. It yields the protein CASSVGAQQFF. Using reference TRBV5-6 and TRBJ2-1 for the parts outside the CDR3, the full variable domain is DAGVTQSPTHLIKTRGQQVTLRCSPKSGHDTVSWYQQALGQGPQFIFQYYEEEERQRGNFPDRFSGHQFPNYSSELNVNALLLGDSALYLCASSVGAQQFFGPGTRLTVL.

The chain combines TRBV4-1 with TRBJ1-2; no definite D call. This CDR3 is built from 15 residues. V dropped 1 base and J dropped 2 bases, with 11 bases sitting between them. CDR1 and CDR2 (germline): MGHRA, YSYEKL. CDR3 sequence (DNA): TGCGCCAGCAGCCAAGTTGGCCTCAAAAACTATGGCTACACCTTC. Protein product: CASSQVGLKNYGYTF.

The chain uses TRBV7-2 and TRBJ1-1; no firm D call. This CDR3 region has 12 residues. The germline V and J ends were trimmed by 1 base and 3 bases, with 3 bases remaining between them. Germline V gene data show CDR1 as SGHTA and CDR2 as FQGNSA. CDR3 sequence (DNA): TGTGCCAGCAGCTTAGTCGACACTGAAGCTTTCTTT. This encodes CASSLVDTEAFF.

J is TRBJ2-1 and V is TRBV4-2, with no clear D. Germline-derived CDR1 and CDR2 are LGHNA and YNFKEQ. V lost 6 bases, J lost 8 bases, and 11 bases lay in between. The CDR3 is 12 residues long. The CDR3 sequence: CASSYNRYEQFF. The DNA for the CDR3 is TGTGCCAGCAGTTACAATCGCTATGAGCAGTTCTTC.

The chain combines TRBV28 with TRBJ2-1; 8 nucleotides line up with TRBD1. V lost 4 bases, J lost 4 bases, and 6 bases stayed unmatched. This CDR3 spans 15 amino acids. Germline V CDR1 and CDR2: MDHEN, SYDVKM. The DNA for the CDR3 is TGTGCCAGCAGTTGGGCAGGGGGCGGATACAATGAGCAGTTCTTC. Translation gives CASSWAGGGYNEQFF.

This chain links TRBV6-4 with TRBJ2-1; 15 positions agree with TRBD2. With V trimmed by 5 bases and J by 1 base, 6 bases remained unmatched. Per the germline V gene, CDR1 is MRHNA and CDR2 is SNTAGT. There are 18 residues in the CDR3. Here the CDR3 DNA reads TGTGCCAGCAGTCCGGGACTAGCGGGGGGAGGGTCCTACAATGAGCAGTTCTTC. The encoded protein is CASSPGLAGGGSYNEQFF.

The genes are TRBV28 and TRBJ1-1; a weak D match, TRBD1 (6 bases). The CDR3 sequence is 14 residues long. V was shortened by 6 bases and J by 0 bases, with 11 bases between the two germline ends. Germline V CDR1 and CDR2: MDHEN, SYDVKM. The CDR3 reads CASREQGMNTEAFF. The CDR3 coding sequence is TGTGCCAGCAGAGAGCAGGGGATGAACACTGAAGCTTTCTTT.

This chain links TRBV5-1 with TRBJ2-3, with a tentative D call TRBD2 (6 bases). Germline V CDR1 and CDR2: SGHRS, YFSETQ. Trimming took off 8 bases at V and 4 bases at J, with 14 bases between the two ends. The CDR3 is 13 amino acids. CDR3 DNA: TGCGCCAGTGACAGAACGGGGGCAGATACGCAGTATTTT. Protein sequence: CASDRTGADTQYF.

V gene TRBV6-5 combines with J gene TRBJ2-5; TRBD1 is a possible D gene (6 bases). V shed 5 bases and J shed 0 bases, with 13 bases lying between them. Germline loops: CDR1 MNHEY, CDR2 SVGAGI. This CDR3 comprises 15 residues. Written as DNA, the CDR3 is TGTGCCAGCAGTCGACAGGACTGGTACCAAGAGACCCAGTACTTC. Residues: CASSRQDWYQETQYF.

A remark on this clone: The same CDR3 can be traced to other DNA sequences in this sample. The rearrangement uses TRBV18 and TRBJ2-5, with D hard to call. The CDR3 covers 11 residues. V was clipped by 6 bases and J by 1 base, with 3 bases between them. Germline V gives CDR1 KGHSH, CDR2 LQKENI. CDR3 nucleotide sequence: TGTGCCAGCTCCCTCCAAGAGACCCAGTACTTC. The encoded protein is CASSLQETQYF.

This clone was seen a single time. The chain couples TRBV7-2 to TRBJ1-2; 9 nucleotides agree with TRBD1. The CDR3 consists of 17 residues. J was trimmed by 2 bases and V by 4 bases; bases with no gene match: 11. Germline CDR1 and CDR2: SGHTA and FQGNSA. As DNA, the CDR3 is TGTGCCAGCAGCTCGGAGGGGACAGGGAAGCGAAACTATGGCTACACCTTC. Translating it yields CASSSEGTGKRNYGYTF.

This sequence joins TRBV10-2 and TRBJ1-1; a weak D match, TRBD1 (5 bases). The ends were cut back, 4 bases at V and 3 bases at J, with 9 bases in the middle. CDR1 and CDR2 (germline): WSHSY, SAAADI. This CDR3 comprises 13 residues. The CDR3 loop is CASSAQGYTEAFF. The CDR3 DNA sequence: TGCGCCAGCAGTGCTCAGGGATACACTGAAGCTTTCTTT.

V usage is TRBV5-1 and J usage is TRBJ1-5; D gene ambiguous. Trimming took off 0 bases at V and 4 bases at J, with 5 bases between the two ends. Germline CDR1 is SGHRS and CDR2 is YFSETQ. CDR3 length: 13 amino acids. CDR3: CASSLDGNQPQHF. The CDR3 DNA is TGCGCCAGCAGCTTGGACGGGAATCAGCCCCAGCATTTT.

V gene TRBV27 combines with J gene TRBJ2-7; possible D gene TRBD1, 5 bases. This CDR3 comprises 12 residues. Looked up from germline, CDR1 is MNHEY and CDR2 is SMNVEV (reference sequence). With 2 bases removed from V and 5 bases from J, the gap between germline ends came to 7 bases. Written as DNA, the CDR3 is TGTGCCAGCAGTTTAAGGGGCCACGAGCAGTACTTC. Translation gives CASSLRGHEQYF.

The rearrangement joins TRBV19 to TRBJ2-7; 12 bases map to TRBD1. The length of the CDR3 is 19 residues. The V and J ends lost 5 bases and 3 bases, in that order; junction bases with no gene match: 17. Germline V gene lookup returns CDR1 LNHDA and CDR2 SQIVND (reference sequence). In DNA form, the CDR3 reads TGTGCCAGTAGTTTAACGGGACAGGGGGCATCGCCGGGAAACTACGAGCAGTACTTC. Residues: CASSLTGQGASPGNYEQYF.

J is TRBJ2-7 and V is TRBV18, with TRBD2 as a possible D gene (7 bases). Germline V lookup: CDR1 KGHSH, CDR2 LQKENI. The CDR3 contains 15 residues. V gave up 0 bases and J gave up 4 bases, with 13 bases separating them. The CDR3, as DNA: TGTGCCAGCTCACCACCCCGGGGGGCTTCATACGAGCAGTACTTC. Residues: CASSPPRGASYEQYF.

In nucleotides, the CDR3 is TGTGCCACCAGTGATCGGACTACCAACACCGGGGAGCTGTTTTTT. As protein: CATSDRTTNTGELFF. The V gene is TRBV24-1, the J gene TRBJ2-2, with D tentatively TRBD2 (6 bases). The length of the CDR3 is 15 residues. The germline V gene encodes CDR1 KGHDR and CDR2 SFDVKD. V was trimmed by 3 bases and J by 2 bases, leaving 9 bases between them.

V gene TRBV7-8 combines with J gene TRBJ1-2; TRBD1 aligns across 7 bases. Germline values: CDR1 SGHVS, CDR2 FQNEAQ. The CDR3 sequence is 12 residues long. V lost 5 bases and J lost 5; bases outside the gene matches: 2. CDR3 coding DNA: TGTGCCAGCAGCCAGGGGGAGTATGGCTACACCTTC. Encoded protein: CASSQGEYGYTF.

The chain couples TRBV4-3 to TRBJ1-6; D uncertain. The CDR3 is 15 amino acids. Trimming removed 0 bases at V and 7 bases at J, with 10 bases between. The germline V gene encodes CDR1 LGHNA and CDR2 YSLEER. The CDR3 sequence is CASSQDGGRNSPLHF. The CDR3 DNA reads TGCGCCAGCAGCCAAGATGGAGGGCGAAATTCACCCCTCCACTTT.

This chain links TRBV11-2 with TRBJ2-7; maybe TRBD2 (6 bases). Germline loops: CDR1 SGHAT, CDR2 FQNNGV. This CDR3 region has 15 residues. Trimming shortened V by 5 bases and J by 2 bases, and 16 bases separated the two germline ends. In DNA form, the CDR3 reads TGTGCCAGCAGCCATGAGCTAGCGCGTACCTACGAGCAGTACTTC. Translated: CASSHELARTYEQYF.

The rearrangement links TRBV15 to TRBJ2-6; D is ambiguous. In germline, CDR1 is LNHNV, CDR2 YYDKDF (reference sequence). V lost 3 bases, J lost 3 bases, and 3 bases lay in between. The CDR3 length is 13 residues. The CDR3 region is CATSSGGANVLTF. CDR3 bases: TGTGCCACCAGCAGCGGTGGGGCCAACGTCCTGACTTTC.

This chain joins TRBV3-1 (or the pseudogene TRBV3-2) and TRBJ2-3, with D possibly matching TRBD2 (7 bases). V lost 0 bases and J lost 4, with 17 bases in between. The CDR3 runs 17 residues. Germline CDR1 LGHDT, CDR2 YNNKEL (reference sequence). CDR3: CASSQDPGGGRADTQYF. The CDR3 DNA reads TGTGCCAGCAGCCAAGATCCGGGCGGGGGCCGCGCAGATACGCAGTATTTT.

V usage is TRBV28 and J usage is TRBJ2-7; TRBD2 aligns across 12 bases. Germline-derived CDR1 and CDR2 are MDHEN and SYDVKM. J gave up 4 bases and V 7 bases, and 8 bases lay outside the gene matches. The CDR3 is 15 amino acids. The CDR3 here is CASTPTSGRGYEQYF. In DNA form, the CDR3 reads TGTGCCAGCACCCCGACTAGCGGGAGAGGGTACGAGCAGTACTTC.